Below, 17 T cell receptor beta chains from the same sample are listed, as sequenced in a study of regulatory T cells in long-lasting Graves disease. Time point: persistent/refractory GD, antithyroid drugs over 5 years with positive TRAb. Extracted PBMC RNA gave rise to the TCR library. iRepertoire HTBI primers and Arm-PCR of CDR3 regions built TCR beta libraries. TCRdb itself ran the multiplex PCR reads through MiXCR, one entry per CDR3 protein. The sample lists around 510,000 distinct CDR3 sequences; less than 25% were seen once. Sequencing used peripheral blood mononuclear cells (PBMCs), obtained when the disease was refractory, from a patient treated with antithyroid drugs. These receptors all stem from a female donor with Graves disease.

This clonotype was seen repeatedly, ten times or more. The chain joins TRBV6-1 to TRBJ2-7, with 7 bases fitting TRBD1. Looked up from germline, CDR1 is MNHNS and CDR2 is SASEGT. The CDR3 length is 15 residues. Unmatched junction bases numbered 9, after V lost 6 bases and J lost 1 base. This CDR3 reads CASRGTGTASYEQYF. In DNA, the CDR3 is TGTGCCAGCAGGGGTACCGGGACAGCTTCCTACGAGCAGTACTTC.

The CDR3 protein is CASSSSDTSSGNTIYF. Written as DNA, the CDR3 is TGTGCCAGCAGCTCGTCAGATACGTCCTCTGGAAACACCATATATTTT. This chain links TRBV7-9 with TRBJ1-3; D remains unclear. In germline, CDR1 is SEHNR, CDR2 FQNEAQ (reference sequence). V was shortened by 4 bases and J by 0 bases, with 13 bases between the two germline ends. The length of the CDR3 is 16 residues.

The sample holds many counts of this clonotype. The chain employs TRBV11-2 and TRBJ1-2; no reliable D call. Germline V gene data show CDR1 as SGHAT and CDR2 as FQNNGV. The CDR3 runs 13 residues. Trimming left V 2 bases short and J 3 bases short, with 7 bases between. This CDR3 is CASSLNIYYGYTF. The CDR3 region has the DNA TGTGCCAGCAGCTTAAACATCTACTATGGCTACACCTTC.

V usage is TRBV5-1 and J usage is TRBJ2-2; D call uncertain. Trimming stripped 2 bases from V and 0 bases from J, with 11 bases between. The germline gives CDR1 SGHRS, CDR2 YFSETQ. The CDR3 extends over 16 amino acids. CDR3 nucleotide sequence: TGCGCCAGCAGCTTAGTCCGTCCGACGAACACCGGGGAGCTGTTTTTT. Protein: CASSLVRPTNTGELFF.

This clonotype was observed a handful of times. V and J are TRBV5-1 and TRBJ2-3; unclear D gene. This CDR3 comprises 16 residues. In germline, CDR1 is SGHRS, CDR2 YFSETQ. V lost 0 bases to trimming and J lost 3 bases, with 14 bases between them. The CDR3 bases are TGCGCCAGCAGCTTGGGGATGGGGTTCACGACAGATACGCAGTATTTT. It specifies CASSLGMGFTTDTQYF.

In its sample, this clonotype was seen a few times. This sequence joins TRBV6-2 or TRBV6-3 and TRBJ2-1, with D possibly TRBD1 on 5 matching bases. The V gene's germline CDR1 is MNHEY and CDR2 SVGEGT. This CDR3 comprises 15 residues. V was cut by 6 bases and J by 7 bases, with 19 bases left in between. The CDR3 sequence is CASSPRASRANEQFF. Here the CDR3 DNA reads TGTGCCAGCAGCCCGCGTGCCTCCAGGGCTAATGAGCAGTTCTTC.

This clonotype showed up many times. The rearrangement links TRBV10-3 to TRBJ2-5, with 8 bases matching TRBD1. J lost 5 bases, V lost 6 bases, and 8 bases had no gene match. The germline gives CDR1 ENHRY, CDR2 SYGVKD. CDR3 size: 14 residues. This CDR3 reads CAIRSGQGGETQYF. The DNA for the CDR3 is TGTGCCATCAGATCCGGACAGGGTGGGGAGACCCAGTACTTC.

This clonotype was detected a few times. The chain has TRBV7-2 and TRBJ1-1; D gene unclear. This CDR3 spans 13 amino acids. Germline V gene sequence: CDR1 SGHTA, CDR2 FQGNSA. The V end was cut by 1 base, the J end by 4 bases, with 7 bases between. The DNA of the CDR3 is TGTGCCAGCAGCTTAGTAACGTCCACTGAAGCTTTCTTT. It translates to CASSLVTSTEAFF.

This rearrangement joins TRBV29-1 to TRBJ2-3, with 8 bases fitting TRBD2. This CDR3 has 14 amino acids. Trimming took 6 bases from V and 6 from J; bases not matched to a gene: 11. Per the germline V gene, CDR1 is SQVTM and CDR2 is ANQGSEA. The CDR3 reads CSVQEGTRGDTQYF. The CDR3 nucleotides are TGCAGCGTCCAAGAGGGGACTAGAGGTGATACGCAGTATTTT.

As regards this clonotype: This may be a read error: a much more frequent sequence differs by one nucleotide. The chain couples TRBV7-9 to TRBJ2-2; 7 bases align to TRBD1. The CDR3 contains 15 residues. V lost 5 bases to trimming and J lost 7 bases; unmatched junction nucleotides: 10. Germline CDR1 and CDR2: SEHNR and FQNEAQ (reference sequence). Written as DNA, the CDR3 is TGTGCCAGCAGCGCAGTGGGACAGATGTTCGGGGAGCTGTTTTTT. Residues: CASSAVGQMFGELFF.

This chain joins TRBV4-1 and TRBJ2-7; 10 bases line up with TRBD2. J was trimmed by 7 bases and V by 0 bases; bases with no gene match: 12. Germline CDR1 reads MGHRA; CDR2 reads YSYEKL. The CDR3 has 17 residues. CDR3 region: CASSQDGAGGSFGEQYF. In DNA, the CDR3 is TGCGCCAGCAGCCAAGACGGAGCGGGAGGGTCCTTCGGTGAGCAGTACTTC.

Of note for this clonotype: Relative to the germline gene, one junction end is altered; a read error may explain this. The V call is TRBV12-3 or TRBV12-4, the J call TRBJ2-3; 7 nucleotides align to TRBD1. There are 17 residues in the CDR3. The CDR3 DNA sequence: TGTGCCAGCAGTTCACGGGACAGAGGGGCGCGTGGAGATACACAGTATTTT. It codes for CASSSRDRGARGDTQYF.

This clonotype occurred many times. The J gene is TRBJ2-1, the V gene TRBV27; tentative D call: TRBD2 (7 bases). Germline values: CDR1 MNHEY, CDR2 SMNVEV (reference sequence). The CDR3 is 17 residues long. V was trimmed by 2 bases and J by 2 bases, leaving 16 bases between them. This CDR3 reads CASSLEGGGSPYNEQFF. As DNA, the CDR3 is TGTGCCAGCAGTTTAGAGGGAGGGGGGAGTCCCTACAATGAGCAGTTCTTC.

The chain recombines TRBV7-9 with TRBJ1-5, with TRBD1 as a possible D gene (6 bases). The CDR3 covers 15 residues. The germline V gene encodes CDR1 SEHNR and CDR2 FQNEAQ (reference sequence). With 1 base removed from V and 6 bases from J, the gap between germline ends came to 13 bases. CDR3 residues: CASSLGGGARQPQHF. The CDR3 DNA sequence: TGTGCCAGCAGCTTAGGTGGGGGGGCGCGTCAGCCCCAGCATTTT.

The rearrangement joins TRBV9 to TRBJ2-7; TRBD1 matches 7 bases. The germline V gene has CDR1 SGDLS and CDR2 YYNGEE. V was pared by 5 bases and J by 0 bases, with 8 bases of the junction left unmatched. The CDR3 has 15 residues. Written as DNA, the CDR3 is TGTGCCAGCAGTCATGGACAGGCGAGCTCCTACGAGCAGTACTTC. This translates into CASSHGQASSYEQYF.

The CDR3 loop reads CASSQRLAGGSYEQYF. CDR3 nucleotide sequence: TGTGCCAGCAGCCAAAGGCTAGCGGGGGGATCCTACGAGCAGTACTTC. The chain uses TRBV4-2 and TRBJ2-7, with 11 nucleotides matching TRBD2. Germline-derived CDR1 and CDR2 are LGHNA and YNFKEQ. The CDR3 has 16 amino acids. Losses at the gene ends were 2 bases for V and 1 base for J; bases not matched to a gene: 4.

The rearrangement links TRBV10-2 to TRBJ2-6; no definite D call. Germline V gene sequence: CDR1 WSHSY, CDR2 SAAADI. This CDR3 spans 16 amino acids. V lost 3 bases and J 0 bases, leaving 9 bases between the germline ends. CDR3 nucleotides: TGCGCCAGCAGTGAAGGGCACCTCTCTGGGGCCAACGTCCTGACTTTC. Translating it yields CASSEGHLSGANVLTF.